The rows below give T cell receptor beta chains drawn from one sample of a study of human T cells and chemical hapten exposure. TCRdb analysed the RACE reads with MiXCR anew, one entry per CDR3 protein. The table lists some 89,000 distinct CDR3 sequences, roughly 10% of them singletons. Here the sequenced sample was whole blood, taken in connection with sensitization to the hapten diphenylcyclopropenone (DPC). The source of these receptors is a woman aged 25-40 years with alopecia areata. Some clones in this sample may be carry-over from other donors' samples. The CDR3 runs from the conserved cysteine through the conserved F or W. The D gene is left open where the match is weak. A row's size may be missing; if present it is once, few, many or a size class.

clone_size	v_call	j_call	d_call	cdr3_nt	cdr3_aa
many	TRBV6-1	TRBJ1-5	NA	TGTGCCAGCGGGGTTAATCAGCCCCAGCATTTT	CASGVNQPQHF
NA	TRBV28	TRBJ1-2	NA	TGTGCCAGCAGTCTCTCAAGCCCCCTTTCCTATGGCTACACCTTC	CASSLSSPLSYGYTF
once	TRBV13	TRBJ2-4	TRBD2	TGTGCCAGCAGCTTCCGAATGACTAGCGGATCTAACATTCAGTACTTC	CASSFRMTSGSNIQYF
many	TRBV29-1	TRBJ1-1	TRBD1	TGCAGCGTTGAAGGGCCAGGGGGCGAGTCTGAAGCTTTCTTT	CSVEGPGGESEAFF
few	TRBV29-1	TRBJ2-7	TRBD1	TGCAGCGTTGAATTACAGGGGCACGGTTACGAGCAGTACTTC	CSVELQGHGYEQYF
many	TRBV10-3	TRBJ2-1	TRBD2	TGTGCCATCAGTTCCCAAACGACTAGCGGGAGCTACAATGAGCAGTTCTTC	CAISSQTTSGSYNEQFF
many	TRBV28	TRBJ1-5	NA	TGTGCCAGCAGCCCGGGGAACCCTAAGCCCCAGCATTTT	CASSPGNPKPQHF
many	TRBV4-2	TRBJ1-5	NA	TGTGCCAGCAGCCAAGAGGAGAATCAGCCCCAGCATTTT	CASSQEENQPQHF
many	TRBV24-1	TRBJ1-1	TRBD1	TGTGCCACCAGGACAGGGGGCCCGAACACTGAAGCTTTCTTT	CATRTGGPNTEAFF
many	TRBV6-6	TRBJ1-5	TRBD1	TGTGCCAGCAGTTACGTCACAGGGGGGAACAATCAGCCCCAGCATTTT	CASSYVTGGNNQPQHF
many	TRBV6-2/TRBV6-3	TRBJ1-5	NA	TGTGCCAGCAGAAAGACAGGAAACAATCAGCCCCAGCATTTT	CASRKTGNNQPQHF
many	TRBV9	TRBJ2-5	TRBD2	TGTGCCAGCAGCCCAGGGGCTAGCGGGATCCAAGAGACCCAGTACTTC	CASSPGASGIQETQYF
NA	TRBV29-1	TRBJ2-5	NA	TGCAGCGTGGTGCTGGGGGCCCACCAAGAGACCCAGTACTTC	CSVVLGAHQETQYF
many	TRBV3-1	TRBJ1-1	TRBD1	TGTGCCAGCAGCCAGTCAGACAGGGTTGGAGCTTTCTTT	CASSQSDRVGAFF
many	TRBV14	TRBJ2-5	NA	TGTGCCAGCAGCCAAGAAGAGACCCAGTACTTC	CASSQEETQYF
many	TRBV6-2/TRBV6-3	TRBJ2-7	TRBD2	TGTGCCAGCAGACACGGGGGGACTAGCGGATACGAGCAGTACTTC	CASRHGGTSGYEQYF
many	TRBV20-1	TRBJ2-3	TRBD2	TGCAGTGCTAGAGTGGCCAGCGGGGGGACAGATACGCAGTATTTT	CSARVASGGTDTQYF
many	TRBV29-1	TRBJ2-7	TRBD2	TGCAGCGTTCTGACTAGCGGGAGGTACGAGCAGTACTTC	CSVLTSGRYEQYF
NA	TRBV28	TRBJ1-1	NA	TGTGCCAGCAGAGTCCCGGGGGGCTCCTCTGAAGCTTTCTTT	CASRVPGGSSEAFF
few	TRBV15	TRBJ2-3	NA	TGTGCCACCAGCAGAGATTTAGGACTTAACACAGATACGCAGTATTTT	CATSRDLGLNTDTQYF
many	TRBV18	TRBJ2-5	NA	TGTGCCAGCTCACCACAAAGGGACGTACAAGAGACCCAGTACTTC	CASSPQRDVQETQYF
few	TRBV29-1	TRBJ1-1	NA	TGCAGCGTAGGGCGCCCGGAGCGTTCGGTGAACACTGAAGCTTTCTTT	CSVGRPERSVNTEAFF
many	TRBV10-3	TRBJ2-1	NA	TGTGCCATCAGACCTGGGACTGATAACAATGAGCAGTTCTTC	CAIRPGTDNNEQFF
few	TRBV28	TRBJ1-1	NA	TGTGCCAGCGGGGGGCTGAACACTGAAGCTTTCTTT	CASGGLNTEAFF
few	TRBV19	TRBJ2-1	TRBD2	TGTGCCAGTAGTATTGGGCCTAGCGGCAATGAGCAGTTCTTC	CASSIGPSGNEQFF
many	TRBV7-3	TRBJ1-1	NA	TGTGCCAGCAGCCCCGTAGGGGGACAAACTGAAGCTTTCTTT	CASSPVGGQTEAFF
NA	TRBV10-3	TRBJ1-2	NA	TGTGCCATCAGTGAGTCGAACCTCTATGGCTACACCTTC	CAISESNLYGYTF
many	TRBV9	TRBJ1-1	NA	TGTGCCAGCAGCGTAGTTCCGACAGTCAACACTGAAGCTTTCTTT	CASSVVPTVNTEAFF
many	TRBV7-6	TRBJ2-1	NA	TGTGCCAGCAGCTTAGCGTCAACAGGTTTTGAGCAGTTCTTC	CASSLASTGFEQFF
many	TRBV9	TRBJ1-4	TRBD1	TGTGCCAGCAGCCGTTACAGGGGTGTTGGGGAAAAACTGTTTTTT	CASSRYRGVGEKLFF
few	TRBV10-3	TRBJ2-3	TRBD2	TGTGCCATCAGTGAGTCGGGAGGGGAGGATACGCAGTATTTT	CAISESGGEDTQYF
many	TRBV29-1	TRBJ2-2	NA	TGCAGCGTTAGGGGGGGCTTGAATCTGTTTTTT	CSVRGGLNLFF
many	TRBV13	TRBJ1-1	NA	TGTGCCAGCAGCTTGCCCACCAGGAACACTGAAGCTTTCTTT	CASSLPTRNTEAFF
NA	TRBV10-3	TRBJ2-3	NA	TGTGCCATCAGTGCCGGGAGCCCCACAGATACGCAGTATTTT	CAISAGSPTDTQYF
many	TRBV5-1	TRBJ1-2	NA	TGCGCCAGCAGCTTTCAGCGGGGGGACAACTATGGCTACACCTTC	CASSFQRGDNYGYTF
NA	TRBV20-1	TRBJ1-6	TRBD1	TGCAGTGCCCTCAGGACAGGGGCGAATAATTCACCCCTCCACTTT	CSALRTGANNSPLHF
many	TRBV7-9	TRBJ2-1	TRBD2	TGTGCCAGCAGCCGTAGACTAGCGGGGGGCCCAAACAATGAGCAGTTCTTC	CASSRRLAGGPNNEQFF
few	TRBV30	TRBJ2-7	TRBD2	TGTGCCTGGAGTCAATGGAGTAGCGGGGGCCGACGGTACTTC	CAWSQWSSGGRRYF
few	TRBV11-2	TRBJ2-1	NA	TGTGCCAGCAGCCCCCCCTTCGGGAATGAGCAGTTCTTC	CASSPPFGNEQFF
many	TRBV27	TRBJ1-2	NA	TGTGCCAGCAGTTTAACAGGTGGTTTCTATGGCTACACCTTC	CASSLTGGFYGYTF
many	TRBV29-1	TRBJ1-1	NA	TGCAGCGTTGAAGATCGACGGAACACTGAAGCTTTCTTT	CSVEDRRNTEAFF
many	TRBV2	TRBJ1-3	NA	TGTGCCAGCAATCCTGGCTGGGATTCTGGAAACACCATATATTTT	CASNPGWDSGNTIYF
many	TRBV7-2	TRBJ2-5	NA	TGTGCCAGCAGCTTAGGCCTAGCGCCTAAGAGGGAGACCCAGTACTTC	CASSLGLAPKRETQYF
many	TRBV29-1	TRBJ2-6	NA	TGCAGCGTTCCCCTCTCCCGCGCTGGGGCCAACGTCCTGACTTTC	CSVPLSRAGANVLTF
many	TRBV28	TRBJ2-5	NA	TGTGCCAGCAGTTCCCGGGGACTGTCGAGGGGAGAGACCCAGTACTTC	CASSSRGLSRGETQYF
many	TRBV7-8	TRBJ2-5	NA	TGTGCCAGCAGCTTATTCAGAGAGACCCAGTACTTC	CASSLFRETQYF
many	TRBV19	TRBJ2-7	TRBD2	TGTGCCAGTAGTATGAGCGGGACGGGCGAGCAGTACTTC	CASSMSGTGEQYF
NA	TRBV5-1	TRBJ2-7	TRBD1	TGCGCCACCAACCCGACAGGGATCGGTGAGCAGTACTTC	CATNPTGIGEQYF
many	TRBV20-1	TRBJ2-7	TRBD1	TGCAGTGCTAGGGGGGACAGCCGAAGCTCCTACGAGCAGTACTTC	CSARGDSRSSYEQYF
few	TRBV6-5	TRBJ2-3	NA	TGTGCCAGCAGTTACTCGAGTCTAGCAGGAGATACGCAGTATTTT	CASSYSSLAGDTQYF
many	TRBV12-3/TRBV12-4	TRBJ1-3	NA	TGTGCCAGCAGGGGGACGTGGGGAGACACCATATATTTT	CASRGTWGDTIYF
NA	TRBV7-8	TRBJ2-7	TRBD1	TGTGTCAGCAGCGCTCAGACAGGGTTAGGGTACGAGCAGTACTTC	CVSSAQTGLGYEQYF
many	TRBV4-2	TRBJ2-7	NA	TGTGCCAGCAGCCAAGTTCGGCAGGGGGGTCAACTAGGCGAGCAGTACTTC	CASSQVRQGGQLGEQYF